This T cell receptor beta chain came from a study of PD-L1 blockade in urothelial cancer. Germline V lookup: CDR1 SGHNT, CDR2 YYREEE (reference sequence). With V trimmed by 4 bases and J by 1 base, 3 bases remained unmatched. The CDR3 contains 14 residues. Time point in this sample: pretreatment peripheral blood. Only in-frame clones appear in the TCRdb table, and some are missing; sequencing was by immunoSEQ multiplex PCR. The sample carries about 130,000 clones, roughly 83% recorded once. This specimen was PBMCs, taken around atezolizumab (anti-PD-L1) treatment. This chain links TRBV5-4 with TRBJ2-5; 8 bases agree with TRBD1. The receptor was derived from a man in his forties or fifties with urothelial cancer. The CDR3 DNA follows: TGTGCCAGCAGCATGACAGGGGCCCAAGAGACCCAGTACTTC. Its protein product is CASSMTGAQETQYF.